Each of the 10 T cell receptor beta chains below was sequenced from the same sample in a study of response to subunit inactivated influenza vaccine. One entry per CDR3 protein, called by TCRdb with MiXCR from the RT-PCR reads. The repertoire has roughly 620,000 distinct CDR3 sequences, over 9% of them found once; the top ten carry approximately 11%. These data also featured in a second study, about T cells expressing NK-cell markers. That report adds: Making the TCR beta cDNA relied on 5'RACE template switching with UMIs.

The sample in question was PBMCs from blood, obtained on the day of vaccination. These receptors came from a man aged 50 or older who received an inactivated influenza vaccine.

The chain couples TRBV4-3 to TRBJ2-7; tentatively, D is TRBD2 (5 bases). Trimming took off 1 base at V and 0 bases at J, with 7 bases between the two ends. Germline CDR1 and CDR2: LGHNA and YSLEER. This CDR3 has 14 amino acids. Here the CDR3 reads CASSQVGNSYEQYF. CDR3 DNA: TGCGCCAGCAGCCAAGTCGGGAACTCCTACGAGCAGTACTTC.

The V and J genes are TRBV15 and TRBJ2-2; D unresolved. The CDR3 runs to 11 residues. Trimming took 0 bases from V and 8 from J, leaving 1 base between them. From germline, CDR1 is LNHNV and CDR2 YYDKDF (reference sequence). The DNA for the CDR3 is TGTGCCACCAGCAGAGAGGGGGAGCTGTTTTTT. Protein: CATSREGELFF.

The gene calls are TRBV28 and TRBJ1-6, with 9 bases matching TRBD1. V dropped 6 bases and J dropped 0; count of bases not matched to a gene: 0. The CDR3 length is 15 residues. Germline lookup yields CDR1 MDHEN and CDR2 SYDVKM. The CDR3: CASRGQGSYNSPLHF. The CDR3 nucleotides are TGTGCCAGCAGGGGACAGGGCTCCTATAATTCACCCCTCCACTTT.

Only a few counts were recorded for this clonotype. The chain combines TRBV6-5 with TRBJ2-1; 11 bases match TRBD2. The V gene end was trimmed by 6 bases and the J gene end by 9 bases; junction bases not matched to a gene: 13. Germline V CDR1 and CDR2: MNHEY, SVGAGI. The CDR3 has 16 amino acids. CDR3 in DNA: TGTGCCAGCAGATATCCATCTAGCGGGAGGAAAGTTGAGCAGTTCTTC. It specifies CASRYPSSGRKVEQFF.

This clonotype was seen a few times. The rearrangement uses TRBV7-8 and TRBJ1-5; D may be TRBD1 (5 bases). The CDR3 runs to 12 residues. Germline lookup yields CDR1 SGHVS and CDR2 FQNEAQ. Trimming left V 3 bases short and J 13 bases short, with 13 bases between. This CDR3 reads CASSFGQGPQHF. The CDR3, as DNA: TGTGCCAGCAGCTTTGGGCAGGGACCTCAGCATTTT.

CDR3 in DNA: TGTGCCAGCAGTTTCCAGCTAAGCTCCTACGAGCAGTACTTC. Its translation is CASSFQLSSYEQYF. The chain links TRBV28 to TRBJ2-7; D uncertain. V lost 3 bases and J lost 0, with 9 bases in between. Per germline, CDR1 MDHEN and CDR2 SYDVKM. CDR3 length: 14 amino acids.

V is TRBV5-1 and J is TRBJ2-3; D possibly corresponds to TRBD2 (5 bases). This CDR3 has 16 residues. Trimming removed 0 bases from V and 0 bases from J, with 11 bases in between. From germline, CDR1 is SGHRS and CDR2 YFSETQ. In DNA form, the CDR3 reads TGCGCCAGCAGCTTGGCGGGGATCCCTAGCACAGATACGCAGTATTTT. Its protein is CASSLAGIPSTDTQYF.

This clonotype was observed many times. The genes are TRBV7-9 and TRBJ2-4; the match to TRBD1 covers 8 bases. With V trimmed by 1 base and J by 8 bases, 1 base remained unmatched. Germline V gene sequence: CDR1 SEHNR, CDR2 FQNEAQ (reference sequence). The CDR3 loop spans 13 amino acids. DNA for the CDR3: TGTGCCAGCAGCTTAGGGACAGGGCACATTCAGTACTTC. Its translation: CASSLGTGHIQYF.

This chain links TRBV5-1 with TRBJ2-1, with a tentative D call TRBD2 (6 bases). The CDR3 has 16 residues. Looked up from germline, CDR1 is SGHRS and CDR2 is YFSETQ. Trimming stripped 0 bases from V and 2 bases from J, with 12 bases between. This chain's CDR3 is CASSLGRTNTYNEQFF. The CDR3 DNA reads as TGCGCCAGCAGCTTGGGTCGGACTAACACCTACAATGAGCAGTTCTTC.

A few counts support this clonotype. The chain is built from TRBV12-3 or TRBV12-4 and TRBJ1-2; TRBD1 might be the D (5 bases). Trimming removed 5 bases at V and 0 bases at J, with 13 bases between. This CDR3 is 15 amino acids long. CDR3 loop: CASSATGGANYGYTF. The CDR3 DNA reads TGTGCCAGCAGTGCCACAGGAGGGGCTAACTATGGCTACACCTTC.